The 26 T cell receptor beta chains in this list originate from one sample, sequenced in a study of cytomegalovirus exposure and HLA in healthy donors (dated by TCRdb to 2017 to 2019). Libraries were constructed by the immunoSEQ multiplex PCR assay. The multiplex PCR relied on a mix of 60 forward primers for TCR Vbeta segments and 13 reverse primers for TCR Jbeta segments. TCRdb limited this immuneACCESS table to in-frame rearrangements with V and J called. A share of clones is missing; checked studies link under half to unresolved V genes, and the rest is unexplained. The sample table records about 120,000 clones; about 80% of these occur just once. The ten largest clones add up to 1.5% of the sample. The material sequenced was PBMCs. These receptors were taken from a woman between 18 and 30 years old in good health and CMV-seronegative.

The rearrangement joins TRBV5-1 to TRBJ2-1, with TRBD2 identical over 11 bases. V dropped 2 bases and J dropped 3; count of bases not matched to a gene: 4. Germline loops: CDR1 SGHRS, CDR2 YFSETQ. CDR3 length: 16 residues. The CDR3 protein is CASSFSGRADYNEQFF. In DNA form, the CDR3 reads TGCGCCAGCAGCTTTAGCGGGAGGGCCGACTACAATGAGCAGTTCTTC.

As regards this clone: Different DNA sequences within this sample yield the same CDR3. The chain recombines TRBV5-4 with TRBJ1-1, with 7 bases matching TRBD1. Trimming at V came to 4 bases and at J to 2 bases, leaving 8 bases not matched to a gene. Germline lookup yields CDR1 SGHNT and CDR2 YYREEE (reference sequence). The CDR3 covers 15 residues. The CDR3 DNA is TGTGCCAGCAGCGACCCAAGAGGGGGCAACACTGAAGCTTTCTTT. Its protein product is CASSDPRGGNTEAFF.

This rearrangement joins TRBV28 to TRBJ1-5; 10 positions match TRBD1. Looked up from germline, CDR1 is MDHEN and CDR2 is SYDVKM. With V trimmed by 2 bases and J by 5 bases, 6 bases remained unmatched. This CDR3 comprises 16 residues. This CDR3 reads CASSLAGTGDHQPQHF. The DNA for the CDR3 is TGTGCCAGCAGTTTAGCCGGGACAGGGGATCATCAGCCCCAGCATTTT. Complete variable domain (other parts from reference TRBV28 and TRBJ1-5): DVKVTQSSRYLVKRTGEKVFLECVQDMDHENMFWYRQDPGLGLRLIYFSYDVKMKEKGDIPEGYSVSREKKERFSLILESASTNQTSMYLCASSLAGTGDHQPQHFGDGTRLSIL.

The rearrangement uses TRBV5-1 and TRBJ2-5; D not resolved. Germline values: CDR1 SGHRS, CDR2 YFSETQ. Trimming cost V 3 bases and J 2 bases, with 14 bases left between them. The CDR3 is made up of 15 amino acids. The DNA of the CDR3 is TGCGCCAGCAGCTGGTCGGAGAGGCGGCAAGAGACCCAGTACTTC. Amino acid sequence: CASSWSERRQETQYF.

This clone was seen once. The rearrangement uses TRBV4-2 and TRBJ1-1; TRBD1 might be the D (5 bases). Trimming took 4 bases from V and 5 from J, leaving 14 bases between them. CDR1 is LGHNA, CDR2 YNFKEQ, per germline. CDR3 length: 14 amino acids. The DNA of the CDR3 is TGTGCCAGCAGCCTCCCTGGGGGGGGAACTGAAGCTTTCTTT. Residues: CASSLPGGGTEAFF.

The chain carries TRBV5-4 and TRBJ2-2; D possibly corresponds to TRBD1 (5 bases). The V end was cut by 4 bases, the J end by 1 base, with 5 bases between. Germline assignment: CDR1 SGHNT and CDR2 YYREEE (reference sequence). The CDR3 runs to 13 residues. The CDR3 reads CASSGQNTGELFF. CDR3 DNA: TGTGCCAGCAGCGGACAGAACACCGGGGAGCTGTTTTTT.

The V gene is TRBV4-1, the J gene TRBJ2-7; no firm D call. In germline, CDR1 is MGHRA, CDR2 YSYEKL. This CDR3 contains 14 residues. Between the trimmed V and J ends, which lost 7 bases and 0 bases, there was a span of 13 bases. The CDR3 reads CASKVGENSYEQYF. The CDR3 coding sequence is TGCGCCAGCAAGGTGGGCGAGAACTCCTACGAGCAGTACTTC.

This chain uses TRBV2 with TRBJ1-2, with 9 bases lining up with TRBD1. Trimming took 8 bases from V and 5 from J; bases not matched to a gene: 9. This CDR3 is 14 amino acids long. The germline CDR1 and CDR2 sequences are SNHLY and FYNNEI. CDR3 sequence: CASETDRGSYGYTF. CDR3 in DNA: TGTGCCAGCGAGACGGACAGGGGCTCTTATGGCTACACCTTC.

J is TRBJ2-3 and V is TRBV19, with 7 bases that match TRBD1. The CDR3 totals 16 residues. V gave up 3 bases and J gave up 0 bases; unmatched junction bases: 6. The germline V gene has CDR1 LNHDA and CDR2 SQIVND (reference sequence). The CDR3 is CASSIYRGPSTDTQYF. CDR3 nucleotides: TGTGCCAGTAGTATTTATAGGGGGCCTAGCACAGATACGCAGTATTTT. The full variable domain, in which reference TRBV19 and TRBJ2-3 provide the parts outside the CDR3, is DGGITQSPKYLFRKEGQNVTLSCEQNLNHDAMYWYRQDPGQGLRLIYYSQIVNDFQKGDIAEGYSVSREKKESFPLTVTSAQKNPTAFYLCASSIYRGPSTDTQYFGPGTRLTVL.

The rearrangement uses TRBV11-2 and TRBJ1-4; D is uncertain. Germline V lookup: CDR1 SGHAT, CDR2 FQNNGV. The CDR3 consists of 12 residues. V dropped 3 bases and J dropped 5 bases, with 4 bases sitting between them. The CDR3 spells CASSFLNEKLFF. CDR3 DNA: TGTGCCAGCAGCTTCCTAAATGAAAAACTGTTTTTT.

The chain joins TRBV14 to TRBJ2-3, with 7 bases matching TRBD2. The CDR3 covers 13 residues. Losses at the gene ends were 4 bases for V and 11 bases for J; bases not matched to a gene: 9. Germline values: CDR1 SGHDN, CDR2 FVKESK. The CDR3 region has the DNA TGTGCCAGCAGCCGTGCTACTAGCGACGAGCAGTATTTT. This codes for CASSRATSDEQYF. Looking up the rest from reference TRBV14 and TRBJ2-3 gives the full variable domain: EAGVTQFPSHSVIEKGQTVTLRCDPISGHDNLYWYRRVMGKEIKFLLHFVKESKQDESGMPNNRFLAERTGGTYSTLKVQPAELEDSGVYFCASSRATSDEQYFGPGTRLTVL.

By share of the sample, this clone is medium-sized. This sequence joins TRBV6-6 and TRBJ1-2, with TRBD1 identical over 10 bases. Germline V gene data show CDR1 as MNHNY and CDR2 as SVGAGI (reference sequence). The CDR3 covers 14 residues. The J segment lost 7 bases and the V segment lost 3 bases, leaving 5 bases of the junction unmatched. The DNA of the CDR3 is TGTGCCAGCAGTTATACCGGGACAGGGGTTGGCTACACCTTC. Translating it yields CASSYTGTGVGYTF.

Concerning this clone: The missing conserved phenylalanine or tryptophan at the end of this CDR3 makes a read error likely. V and J are TRBV11-2 and TRBJ1-1; D uncertain. Germline V gene lookup returns CDR1 SGHAT and CDR2 FQNNGV. The germline V and J ends were trimmed by 2 bases and 5 bases, with 15 bases remaining between them. This CDR3 region has 15 residues. The DNA of the CDR3 is TGTGCCAGCAGCTTACGCGGAAACCTTGGAACTGAAGCTTTCCTT. Its protein is CASSLRGNLGTEAFL.

This clone was picked up a small number of times. The CDR3 sequence: CASSLPGLAGGPVNNEQFF. The CDR3 nucleotides are TGTGCCAGCAGTCTCCCGGGACTAGCGGGGGGCCCCGTTAACAATGAGCAGTTCTTC. The genes are TRBV27 and TRBJ2-1; 15 bases line up with TRBD2. The J segment lost 5 bases and the V segment lost 5 bases, leaving 13 bases of the junction unmatched. The germline CDR1 and CDR2 sequences are MNHEY and SMNVEV (reference sequence). This CDR3 spans 19 amino acids.

The rearrangement links TRBV18 to TRBJ1-3, with 7 bases lining up with TRBD1. V dropped 3 bases and J dropped 1; count of bases not matched to a gene: 6. The CDR3 sequence is 16 residues long. Germline V lookup: CDR1 KGHSH, CDR2 LQKENI. CDR3 DNA sequence: TGTGCCAGCTCACCCCCCCAGGGGGTATCTGGAAACACCATATATTTT. Amino acid sequence: CASSPPQGVSGNTIYF. The variable domain in full, with the rest retrieved from reference TRBV18 and TRBJ1-3, is NAGVMQNPRHLVRRRGQEARLRCSPMKGHSHVYWYRQLPEEGLKFMVYLQKENIIDESGMPKERFSAEFPKEGPSILRIQQVVRGDSAAYFCASSPPQGVSGNTIYFGEGSWLTVV.

V usage is TRBV5-4 and J usage is TRBJ1-2; D call uncertain. The CDR3 is 14 amino acids. Trimming took 2 bases from V and 1 from J, leaving 9 bases between them. Germline V gene sequence: CDR1 SGHNT, CDR2 YYREEE (reference sequence). Here the CDR3 reads CASSFGQDNYGYTF. In nucleotides, the CDR3 is TGTGCCAGCAGCTTTGGCCAGGATAACTATGGCTACACCTTC. Complete variable domain (other parts from reference TRBV5-4 and TRBJ1-2): ETGVTQSPTHLIKTRGQQVTLRCSSQSGHNTVSWYQQALGQGPQFIFQYYREEENGRGNFPPRFSGLQFPNYSSELNVNALELDDSALYLCASSFGQDNYGYTFGSGTRLTVV.

Comment on this clone: A junction end diverges from the germline sequence, so it may reflect a read error. The sample contains more than one DNA sequence encoding this CDR3. The rearrangement links TRBV6-1 to TRBJ1-4; the D is unclear. This CDR3 region has 13 residues. CDR1 and CDR2 from the germline V gene are MNHNS and SASEGT. CDR3 in amino acids: CASNGQFGEKLFF. In DNA, the CDR3 is TGTGCCAGCAATGGGCAGTTTGGCGAAAAGCTGTTTTTT.

As concerns this clone: At one end, the junction sequence differs from germline, possibly due to a read error. V is TRBV30 and J is TRBJ1-2; D unclear. In germline, CDR1 is GTSNPN, CDR2 SVGIG (reference sequence). The CDR3 has 13 residues. In nucleotides, the CDR3 is TGTGCCTGGAGTGGAGCGGGAGTAGAAGGCTACGCCTTC. This encodes CAWSGAGVEGYAF.

V gene TRBV6-5 combines with J gene TRBJ1-1; D might be TRBD1 (6 bases). Germline CDR1 is MNHEY and CDR2 is SVGAGI. V lost 5 bases, J lost 4 bases, and 11 bases lay in between. The CDR3 runs to 13 residues. CDR3 sequence: CASSRGGGTEAFF. CDR3 nucleotides: TGTGCCAGCAGTCGGGGGGGCGGCACTGAAGCTTTCTTT.

The V and J genes are TRBV5-6 and TRBJ1-2; no firm D call. V was trimmed by 3 bases and J by 1 base, leaving 7 bases between them. Germline V CDR1 and CDR2: SGHDT, YYEEEE. The length of the CDR3 is 13 residues. The CDR3 region is CASSSRINYGYTF. The CDR3 DNA reads TGTGCCAGCAGCTCCAGGATTAACTATGGCTACACCTTC.

This clone was counted a single time. The J gene is TRBJ1-1, the V gene TRBV7-2; D uncertain. The CDR3 is 14 amino acids. V lost 1 base and J lost 12, with 18 bases in between. CDR1 is SGHTA, CDR2 FQGNSA, per germline. CDR3 residues: CASSLGSRAPGSFF. CDR3 nucleotides: TGTGCCAGCAGCTTAGGTTCTCGGGCGCCGGGGTCTTTCTTT.

The V call is TRBV5-1, the J call TRBJ2-7; 7 nucleotides align to TRBD1. The V gene end was trimmed by 2 bases and the J gene end by 1 base; junction bases not matched to a gene: 6. Looked up from germline, CDR1 is SGHRS and CDR2 is YFSETQ. The CDR3 sequence is 15 residues long. The DNA for the CDR3 is TGCGCCAGCAGCTTCACAACAGGGGTTTCCTACGAGCAGTACTTC. Translating it yields CASSFTTGVSYEQYF.

The J gene is TRBJ2-5, the V gene TRBV7-2; 10 bases match TRBD2. TRBJ2-7 matches the DNA end more closely, so the J call is doubtful. Germline lookup yields CDR1 SGHTA and CDR2 FQGNSA. This CDR3 is built from 15 residues. CDR3 protein: CASSTLAGDHYEQYF. As DNA, the CDR3 is TGTGCCAGCAGCACCCTAGCGGGGGACCACTACGAGCAGTACTTC.

This sequence joins TRBV7-3 and TRBJ1-2, with D unresolved. The CDR3 has 14 residues. Trimming left V 5 bases short and J 0 bases short, with 10 bases between. Germline CDR1 SGHTA, CDR2 FQGTGA. The CDR3 nucleotides are TGTGCCAGCAGCCCCCTCCCCTCTAACTATGGCTACACCTTC. This sequence encodes CASSPLPSNYGYTF.

The J gene is TRBJ1-1, the V gene TRBV15; 12 nucleotides agree with TRBD1. Germline values: CDR1 LNHNV, CDR2 YYDKDF (reference sequence). The CDR3 extends over 15 amino acids. V shed 3 bases, J shed 5 bases, and the junction held 4 bases outside the gene matches. The CDR3 region has the DNA TGTGCCACCAGCAGGGGGACAGGGGGCTTAACTGAAGCTTTCTTT. Translated: CATSRGTGGLTEAFF.

This chain connects TRBV10-3 to TRBJ2-7, with 7 bases lining up with TRBD2. The CDR3 totals 14 residues. Germline CDR1 and CDR2: ENHRY and SYGVKD. V was pared by 8 bases and J by 2 bases, with 9 bases of the junction left unmatched. CDR3 sequence (DNA): TGTGCCATCGGTCCCGGGACTACCACCTACGAGCAGTACTTC. This translates into CAIGPGTTTYEQYF.